Detailed here is one T cell receptor (beta chain). Its target is unknown. These data originate in a study of T cell responses to AZD1222 COVID-19 vaccine. Only in-frame clones appear in the TCRdb table, and some are missing; sequencing was by immunoSEQ multiplex PCR. This sample has about 200,000 clones, with approximately 93% found just once. Study-wide findings and caveats: Repertoire sampling occurred only after the peak T cell response.

The receptor's source is an adult who received the AZD1222 COVID-19 vaccine. Sample: peripheral blood, taken 28 days after the second AZD1222 dose.

CDR3 amino acids: CAWSVSGWTEAFF. For the CDR3, the DNA is TGTGCCTGGAGTGTATCAGGGTGGACTGAAGCTTTCTTT. This chain links TRBV30 with TRBJ1-1; TRBD1 might be the D (5 bases). The CDR3 covers 13 residues. V was cut by 0 bases and J by 5 bases, with 10 bases left in between. Germline CDR1 is GTSNPN and CDR2 is SVGIG (reference sequence).